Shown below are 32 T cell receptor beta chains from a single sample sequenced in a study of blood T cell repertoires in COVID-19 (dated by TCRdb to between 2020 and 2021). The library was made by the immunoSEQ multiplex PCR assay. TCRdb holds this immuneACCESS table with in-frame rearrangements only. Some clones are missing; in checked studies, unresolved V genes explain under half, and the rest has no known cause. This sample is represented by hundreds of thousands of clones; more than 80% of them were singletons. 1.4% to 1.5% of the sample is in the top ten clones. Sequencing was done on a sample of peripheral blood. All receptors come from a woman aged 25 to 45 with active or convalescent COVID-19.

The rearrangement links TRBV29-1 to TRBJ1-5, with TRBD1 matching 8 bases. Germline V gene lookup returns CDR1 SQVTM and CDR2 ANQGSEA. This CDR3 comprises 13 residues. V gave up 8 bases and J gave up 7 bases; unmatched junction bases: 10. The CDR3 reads CSTWTGSGQPQHF. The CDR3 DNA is TGCAGCACCTGGACAGGGTCCGGGCAGCCCCAGCATTTT.

CDR3 region: CASRAGGGSNEQFF. CDR3 coding DNA: TGCGCCAGCCGAGCGGGAGGGGGAAGCAATGAGCAGTTCTTC. The rearrangement links TRBV4-1 to TRBJ2-1, with 10 bases lining up with TRBD2. Losses at the gene ends were 8 bases for V and 6 bases for J; bases not matched to a gene: 7. The germline V gene encodes CDR1 MGHRA and CDR2 YSYEKL. The CDR3 totals 14 residues.

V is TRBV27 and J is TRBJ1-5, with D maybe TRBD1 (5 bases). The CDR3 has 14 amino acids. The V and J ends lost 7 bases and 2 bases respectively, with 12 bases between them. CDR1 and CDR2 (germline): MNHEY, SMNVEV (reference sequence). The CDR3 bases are TGTGCCAGCACCCGAGACAGAGGCAATCAGCCCCAGCATTTT. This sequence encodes CASTRDRGNQPQHF.

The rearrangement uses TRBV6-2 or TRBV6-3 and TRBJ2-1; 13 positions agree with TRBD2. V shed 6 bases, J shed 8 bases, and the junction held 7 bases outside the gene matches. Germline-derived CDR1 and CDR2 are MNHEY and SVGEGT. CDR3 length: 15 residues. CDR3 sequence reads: CASSLTSGGAYEQFF. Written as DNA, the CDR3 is TGTGCCAGCAGCCTTACTAGCGGGGGGGCGTATGAGCAGTTCTTC.

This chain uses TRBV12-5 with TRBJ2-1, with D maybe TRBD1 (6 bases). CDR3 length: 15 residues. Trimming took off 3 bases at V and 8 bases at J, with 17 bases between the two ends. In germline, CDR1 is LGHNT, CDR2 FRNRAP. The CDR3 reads CASGLPRQEDDEQFF. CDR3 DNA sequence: TGTGCTAGTGGTTTACCCAGACAGGAGGACGATGAGCAGTTCTTC.

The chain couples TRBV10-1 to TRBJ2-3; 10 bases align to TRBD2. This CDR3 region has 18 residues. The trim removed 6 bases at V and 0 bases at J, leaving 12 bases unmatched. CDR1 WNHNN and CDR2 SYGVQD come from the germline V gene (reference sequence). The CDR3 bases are TGCGCCAGCAGCCCACTAGCGGGAAGAGGATCTAGCACAGATACGCAGTATTTT. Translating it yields CASSPLAGRGSSTDTQYF.

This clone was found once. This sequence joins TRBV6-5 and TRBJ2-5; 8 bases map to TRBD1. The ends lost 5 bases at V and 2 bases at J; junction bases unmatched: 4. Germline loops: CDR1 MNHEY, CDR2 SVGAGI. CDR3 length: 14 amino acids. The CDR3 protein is CASSKQGDQETQYF. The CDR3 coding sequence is TGTGCCAGCAGTAAACAGGGGGATCAAGAGACCCAGTACTTC.

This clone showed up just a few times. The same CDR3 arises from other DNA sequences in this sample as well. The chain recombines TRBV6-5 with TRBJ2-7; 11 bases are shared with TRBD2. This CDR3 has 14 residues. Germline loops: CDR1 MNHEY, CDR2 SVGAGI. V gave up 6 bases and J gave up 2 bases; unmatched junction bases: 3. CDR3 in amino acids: CASSWTSGPYEQYF. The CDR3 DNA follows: TGTGCCAGCAGCTGGACTAGCGGGCCCTACGAGCAGTACTTC.

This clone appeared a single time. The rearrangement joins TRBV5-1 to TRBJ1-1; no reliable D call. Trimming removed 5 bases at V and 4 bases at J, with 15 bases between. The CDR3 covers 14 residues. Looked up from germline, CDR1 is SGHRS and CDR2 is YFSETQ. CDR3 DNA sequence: TGCGCCAGCAGTTTCCAGACCGAGGGCACTGAAGCTTTCTTT. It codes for CASSFQTEGTEAFF.

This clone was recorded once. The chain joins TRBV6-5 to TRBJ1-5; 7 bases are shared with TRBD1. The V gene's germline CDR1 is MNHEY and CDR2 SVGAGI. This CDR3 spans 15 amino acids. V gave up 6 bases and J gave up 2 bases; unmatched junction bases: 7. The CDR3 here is CASRAQGWGNQPQHF. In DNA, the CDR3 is TGTGCCAGCAGGGCACAGGGGTGGGGCAATCAGCCCCAGCATTTT.

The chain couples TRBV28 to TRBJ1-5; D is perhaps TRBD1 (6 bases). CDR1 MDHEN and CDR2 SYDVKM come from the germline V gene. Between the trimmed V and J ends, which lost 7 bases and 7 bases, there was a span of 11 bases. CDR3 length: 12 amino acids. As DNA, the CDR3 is TGTGCCAGCACCCTCAGGGGACAGCCCCAGCATTTT. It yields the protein CASTLRGQPQHF.

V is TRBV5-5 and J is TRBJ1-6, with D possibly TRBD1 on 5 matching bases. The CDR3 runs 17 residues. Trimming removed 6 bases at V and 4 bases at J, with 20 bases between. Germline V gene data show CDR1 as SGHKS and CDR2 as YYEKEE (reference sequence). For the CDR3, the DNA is TGTGCCAGCAACAACAAGTCCTGGGCAGGGTATAATTCACCCCTCCACTTT. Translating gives CASNNKSWAGYNSPLHF.

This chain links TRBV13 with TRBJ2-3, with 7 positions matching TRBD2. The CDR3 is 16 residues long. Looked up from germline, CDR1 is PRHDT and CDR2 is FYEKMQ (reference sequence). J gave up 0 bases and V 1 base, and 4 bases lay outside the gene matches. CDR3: CASSLARERSTDTQYF. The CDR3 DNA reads TGTGCCAGCAGCTTAGCGCGGGAGAGGAGCACAGATACGCAGTATTTT.

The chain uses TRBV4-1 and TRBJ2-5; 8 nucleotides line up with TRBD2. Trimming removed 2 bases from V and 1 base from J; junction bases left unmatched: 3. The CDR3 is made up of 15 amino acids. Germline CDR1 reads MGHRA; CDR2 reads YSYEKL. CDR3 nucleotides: TGCGCCAGCAGCCAATCAGCGGGGGCCCAAGAGACCCAGTACTTC. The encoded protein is CASSQSAGAQETQYF.

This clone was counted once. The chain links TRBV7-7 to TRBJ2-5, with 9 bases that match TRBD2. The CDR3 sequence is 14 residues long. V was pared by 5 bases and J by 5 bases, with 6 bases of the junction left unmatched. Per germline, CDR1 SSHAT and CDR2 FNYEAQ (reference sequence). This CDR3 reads CASSPGAGGETQYF. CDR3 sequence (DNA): TGTGCCAGCAGCCCTGGAGCGGGGGGCGAGACCCAGTACTTC.

CDR3 in DNA: TGTGCCAGTAGTATAGCGGGGAAGGGGAACACTGAAGCTTTCTTT. This encodes CASSIAGKGNTEAFF. V gene TRBV19 combines with J gene TRBJ1-1; D unclear. CDR1 and CDR2 from the germline V gene are LNHDA and SQIVND (reference sequence). V lost 1 base and J lost 1, with 10 bases in between. The CDR3 contains 15 residues.

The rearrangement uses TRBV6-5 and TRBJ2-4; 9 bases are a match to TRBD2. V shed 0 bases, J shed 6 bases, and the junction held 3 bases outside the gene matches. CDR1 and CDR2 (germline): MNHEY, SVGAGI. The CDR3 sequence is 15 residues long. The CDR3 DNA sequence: TGTGCCAGCAGTTACTCTGCGACTAGCGGAAACATTCAGTACTTC. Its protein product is CASSYSATSGNIQYF.

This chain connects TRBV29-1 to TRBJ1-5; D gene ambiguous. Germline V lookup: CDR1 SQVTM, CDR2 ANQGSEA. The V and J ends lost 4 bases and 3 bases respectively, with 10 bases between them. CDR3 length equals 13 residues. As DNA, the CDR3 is TGCAGCGTTGGAAAGGAGATCAATCAGCCCCAGCATTTT. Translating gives CSVGKEINQPQHF.

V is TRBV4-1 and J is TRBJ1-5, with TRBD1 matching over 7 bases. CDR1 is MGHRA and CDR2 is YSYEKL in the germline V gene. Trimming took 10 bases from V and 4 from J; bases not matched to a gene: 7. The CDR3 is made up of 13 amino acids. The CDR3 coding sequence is TGCGCCACGGGCCAGGGGGTAAATCAGCCCCAGCATTTT. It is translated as CATGQGVNQPQHF.

CDR3 sequence: CASSDRRVQETQYF. As DNA, the CDR3 is TGTGCCAGCAGTGATCGCAGGGTCCAAGAGACCCAGTACTTC. The chain carries TRBV25-1 and TRBJ2-5; weak D call: TRBD1 (5 bases). CDR1 and CDR2 from the germline V gene are MGHDK and SYGVNS. The germline V and J ends were trimmed by 3 bases and 1 base, with 9 bases remaining between them. The CDR3 runs 14 residues.

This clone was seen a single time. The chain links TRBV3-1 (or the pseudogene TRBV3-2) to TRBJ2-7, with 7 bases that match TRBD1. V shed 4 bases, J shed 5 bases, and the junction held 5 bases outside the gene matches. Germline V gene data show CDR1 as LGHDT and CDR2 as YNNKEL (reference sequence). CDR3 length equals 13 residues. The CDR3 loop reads CASSRQGLNEQYF. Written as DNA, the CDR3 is TGTGCCAGCAGCCGACAGGGTCTAAACGAGCAGTACTTC.

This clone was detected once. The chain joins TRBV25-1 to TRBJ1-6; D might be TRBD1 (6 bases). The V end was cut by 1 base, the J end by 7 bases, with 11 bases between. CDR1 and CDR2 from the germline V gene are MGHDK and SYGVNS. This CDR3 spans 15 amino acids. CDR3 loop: CASSESGTQNSPLHF. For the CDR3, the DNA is TGTGCCAGCAGTGAATCCGGGACACAAAATTCACCCCTCCACTTT.

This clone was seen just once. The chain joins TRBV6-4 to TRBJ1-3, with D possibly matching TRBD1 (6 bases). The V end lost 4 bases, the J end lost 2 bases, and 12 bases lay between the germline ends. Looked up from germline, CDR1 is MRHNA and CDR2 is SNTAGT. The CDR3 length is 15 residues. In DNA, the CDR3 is TGTGCCAGCAGTGCAGGGGCAGGGCCTGGAAACACCATATATTTT. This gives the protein CASSAGAGPGNTIYF.

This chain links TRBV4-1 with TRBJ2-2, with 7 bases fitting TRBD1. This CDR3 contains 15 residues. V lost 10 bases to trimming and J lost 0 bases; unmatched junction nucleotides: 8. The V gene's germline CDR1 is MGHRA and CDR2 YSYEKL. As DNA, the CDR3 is TGCGCCACCATGCGAGGGACAGCGAACACCGGGGAGCTGTTTTTT. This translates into CATMRGTANTGELFF.

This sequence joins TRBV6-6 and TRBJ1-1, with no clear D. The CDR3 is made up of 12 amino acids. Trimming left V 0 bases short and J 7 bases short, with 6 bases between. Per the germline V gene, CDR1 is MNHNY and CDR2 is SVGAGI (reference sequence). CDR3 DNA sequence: TGTGCCAGCAGTTACTCGGAGGTTGAAGCTTTCTTT. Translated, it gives CASSYSEVEAFF.

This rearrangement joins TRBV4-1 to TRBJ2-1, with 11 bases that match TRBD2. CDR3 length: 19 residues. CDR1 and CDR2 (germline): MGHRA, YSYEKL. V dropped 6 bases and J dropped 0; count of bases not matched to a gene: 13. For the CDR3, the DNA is TGCGCCAGCAGGATCGAGGGATTAGCGGGGGGGAGCTCCTACAATGAGCAGTTCTTC. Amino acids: CASRIEGLAGGSSYNEQFF.

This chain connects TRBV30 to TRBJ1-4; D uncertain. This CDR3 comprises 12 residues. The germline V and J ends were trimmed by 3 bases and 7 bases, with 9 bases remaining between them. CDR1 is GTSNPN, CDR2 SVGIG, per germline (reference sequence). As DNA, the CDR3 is TGTGCCTGGAGCGTACTTCGTGAAAAACTGTTTTTT. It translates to CAWSVLREKLFF. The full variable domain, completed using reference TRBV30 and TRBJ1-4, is SQTIHQWPATLVQPVGSPLSLECTVEGTSNPNLYWYRQAAGRGLQLLFYSVGIGQISSEVPQNLSASRPQDRQFILSSKKLLLSDSGFYLCAWSVLREKLFFGSGTQLSVL.

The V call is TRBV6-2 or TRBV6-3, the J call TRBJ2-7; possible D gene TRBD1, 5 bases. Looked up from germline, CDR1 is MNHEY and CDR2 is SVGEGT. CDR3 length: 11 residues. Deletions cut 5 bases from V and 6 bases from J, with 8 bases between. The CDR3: CASSQDSEQYF. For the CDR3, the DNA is TGTGCCAGCAGTCAAGACAGCGAGCAGTACTTC.

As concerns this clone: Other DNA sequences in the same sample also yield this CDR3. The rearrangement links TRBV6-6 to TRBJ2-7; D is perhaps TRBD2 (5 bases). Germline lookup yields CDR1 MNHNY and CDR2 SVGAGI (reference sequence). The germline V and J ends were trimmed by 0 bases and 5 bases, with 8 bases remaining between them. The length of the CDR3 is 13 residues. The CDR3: CASSYSSGNEQYF. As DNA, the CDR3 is TGTGCCAGCAGTTACTCTTCCGGGAACGAGCAGTACTTC.

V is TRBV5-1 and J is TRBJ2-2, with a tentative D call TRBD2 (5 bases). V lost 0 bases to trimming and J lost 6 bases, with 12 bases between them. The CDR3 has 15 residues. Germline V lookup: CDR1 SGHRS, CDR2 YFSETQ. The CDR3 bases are TGCGCCAGCAGCTTGGGGTCGCTAGCACCCGGGGAGCTGTTTTTT. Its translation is CASSLGSLAPGELFF.

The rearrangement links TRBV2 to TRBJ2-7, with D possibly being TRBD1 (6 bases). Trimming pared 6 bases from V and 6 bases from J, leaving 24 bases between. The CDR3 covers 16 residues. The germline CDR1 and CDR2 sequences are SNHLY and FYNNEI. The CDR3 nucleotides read TGTGCCAGCAGGGCCTCGACAGGCGGACGGGATCGCGAGCAGTACTTC. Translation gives CASRASTGGRDREQYF. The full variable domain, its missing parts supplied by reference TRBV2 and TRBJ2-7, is EPEVTQTPSHQVTQMGQEVILRCVPISNHLYFYWYRQILGQKVEFLVSFYNNEISEKSEIFDDQFSVERPDGSNFTLKIRSTKLEDSAMYFCASRASTGGRDREQYFGPGTRLTVT.

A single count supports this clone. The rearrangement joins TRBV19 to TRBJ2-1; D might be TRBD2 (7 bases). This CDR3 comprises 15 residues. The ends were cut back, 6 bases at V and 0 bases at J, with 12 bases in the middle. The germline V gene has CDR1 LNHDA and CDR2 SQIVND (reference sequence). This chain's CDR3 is CASRGGLFSYNEQFF. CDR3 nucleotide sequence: TGTGCCAGTAGGGGGGGGCTTTTCTCCTACAATGAGCAGTTCTTC.